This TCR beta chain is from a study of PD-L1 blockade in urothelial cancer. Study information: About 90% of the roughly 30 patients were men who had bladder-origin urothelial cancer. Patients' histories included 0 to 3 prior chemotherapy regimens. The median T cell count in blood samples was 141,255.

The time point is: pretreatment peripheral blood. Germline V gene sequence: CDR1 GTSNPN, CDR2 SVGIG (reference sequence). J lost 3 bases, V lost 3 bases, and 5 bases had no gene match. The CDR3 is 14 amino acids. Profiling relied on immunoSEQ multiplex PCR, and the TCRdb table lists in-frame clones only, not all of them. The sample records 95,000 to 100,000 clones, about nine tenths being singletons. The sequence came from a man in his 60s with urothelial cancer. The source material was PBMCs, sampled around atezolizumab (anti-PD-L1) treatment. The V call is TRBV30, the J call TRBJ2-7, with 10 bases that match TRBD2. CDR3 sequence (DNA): TGTGCCTGGAGCCGGACTAGCGGATTCTACGAGCAGTACTTC. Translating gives CAWSRTSGFYEQYF.